This TCR beta chain was found in a study of graft-versus-host responses after intestinal transplantation. Study-level background: Anti-thymocyte globulin served as induction for all recipients, who then took tacrolimus and steroids for about three years. Whole-study results and caveats: Allografts carried high graft-versus-host to host-versus-graft clonal ratios in patients having graft-donor T cell macrochimerism. Declines in HvG clones occurring early post-transplant were associated with peak circulating GvH clone levels.

About this clone itself: What it binds is not known.

The assay was immunoSEQ multiplex PCR, and TCRdb's table has in-frame clones only and misses some. The sample consists of tens of thousands of clones, approximately 95% of them appearing once. The sample here was unstimulated CD8+ T cells sorted from spleen or lymph node cells, taken before intestinal transplant. This sequence was found in a human donor who received an intestinal transplant.

The CDR3 loop reads CATATSGGAYTQYF. Written as DNA, the CDR3 is TGTGCCACCGCAACTAGCGGGGGGGCATATACGCAGTATTTT. The chain recombines TRBV4-2 with TRBJ2-3; TRBD2 aligns across 13 bases. Germline V CDR1 and CDR2: LGHNA, YNFKEQ. CDR3 length equals 14 residues. Trimming at V came to 10 bases and at J to 7 bases, leaving 8 bases not matched to a gene.